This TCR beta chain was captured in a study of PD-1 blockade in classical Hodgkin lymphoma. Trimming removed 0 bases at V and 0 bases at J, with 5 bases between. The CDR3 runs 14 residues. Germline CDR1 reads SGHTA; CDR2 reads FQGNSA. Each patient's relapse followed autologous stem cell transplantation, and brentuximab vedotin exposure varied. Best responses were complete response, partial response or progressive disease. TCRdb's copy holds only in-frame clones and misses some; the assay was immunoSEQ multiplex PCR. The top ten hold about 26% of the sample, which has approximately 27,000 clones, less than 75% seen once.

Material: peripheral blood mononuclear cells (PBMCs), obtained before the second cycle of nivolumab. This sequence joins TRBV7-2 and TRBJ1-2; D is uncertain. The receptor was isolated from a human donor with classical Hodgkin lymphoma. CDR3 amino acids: CASSLASTNYGYTF. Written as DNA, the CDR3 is TGTGCCAGCAGCTTAGCTAGCACTAACTATGGCTACACCTTC.